The 20 T cell receptor beta chains presented below share a single source sample, sequenced in a study of cytotoxic CD8 clonotypes in ibrutinib-treated CLL. Clones were read by immunoSEQ multiplex PCR, and TCRdb kept only the in-frame ones, dropping some. Among tens of thousands of clones listed, 56% were seen once. Sequencing was performed on PBMCs, taken after 24 months of ibrutinib treatment. All receptors come from a human donor with chronic lymphocytic leukemia.

This clone appeared once. CDR3 protein: CASSLLIRSSYNEQFF. The CDR3 bases are TGTGCCAGCAGTCTCCTAATTCGTAGCTCCTACAATGAGCAGTTCTTC. The chain links TRBV27 to TRBJ2-1; D is unclear. Trimming took 5 bases from V and 0 from J, leaving 14 bases between them. This CDR3 comprises 16 residues. Germline-derived CDR1 and CDR2 are MNHEY and SMNVEV (reference sequence).

The rearrangement joins TRBV7-7 to TRBJ2-2; 11 bases map to TRBD2. The V gene end was trimmed by 2 bases and the J gene end by 2 bases; junction bases not matched to a gene: 4. The CDR3 consists of 17 residues. Germline V lookup: CDR1 SSHAT, CDR2 FNYEAQ (reference sequence). The CDR3 DNA reads as TGTGCCAGCAGCTTAACTAGCGGGAGCCCTAACACCGGGGAGCTGTTTTTT. The encoded protein is CASSLTSGSPNTGELFF. Drawing the rest from reference TRBV7-7 and TRBJ2-2, the complete variable domain is GAGVSQSPRYKVTKRGQDVTLRCDPISSHATLYWYQQALGQGPEFLTYFNYEAQPDKSGLPSDRFSAERPEGSISTLTIQRTEQRDSAMYRCASSLTSGSPNTGELFFGEGSRLTVL.

This CDR3 reads CASSPILASGTDTQYF. CDR3 bases: TGTGCCAGCAGCCCTATTCTAGCATCTGGCACAGATACGCAGTATTTT. J is TRBJ2-3 and V is TRBV7-8; tentative D call: TRBD2 (5 bases). The CDR3 consists of 16 residues. Trimming left V 5 bases short and J 1 base short, with 16 bases between. Germline CDR1 reads SGHVS; CDR2 reads FQNEAQ.

The chain carries TRBV6-1 and TRBJ2-3; possible D gene TRBD2, 6 bases. This CDR3 comprises 15 residues. In germline, CDR1 is MNHNS, CDR2 SASEGT. The V end was cut by 1 base, the J end by 2 bases, with 10 bases between. The chain's CDR3 is CASSEGAGYTDTQYF. CDR3 coding DNA: TGTGCCAGCAGTGAAGGGGCGGGGTACACAGATACGCAGTATTTT.

The chain couples TRBV11-2 to TRBJ2-7, with 12 bases that match TRBD2. Trimming cost V 5 bases and J 5 bases; bases outside gene matches: 4. The CDR3 is 14 residues long. Germline V gene lookup returns CDR1 SGHAT and CDR2 FQNNGV. The CDR3 spells CASSLAGGPDEQYF. For the CDR3, the DNA is TGTGCCAGCAGCCTAGCGGGAGGGCCGGACGAGCAGTACTTC. The full variable domain, its missing parts supplied by reference TRBV11-2 and TRBJ2-7, is EAGVAQSPRYKIIEKRQSVAFWCNPISGHATLYWYQQILGQGPKLLIQFQNNGVVDDSQLPKDRFSAERLKGVDSTLKIQPAKLEDSAVYLCASSLAGGPDEQYFGPGTRLTVT.

The V gene is TRBV6-6, the J gene TRBJ2-7; D is possibly TRBD2 (7 bases). V lost 4 bases to trimming and J lost 4 bases, with 14 bases between them. This CDR3 has 14 amino acids. Germline V lookup: CDR1 MNHNY, CDR2 SVGAGI (reference sequence). The CDR3 sequence is CASSFGGGGYEQYF. CDR3 nucleotide sequence: TGTGCCAGCAGTTTCGGCGGGGGCGGTTACGAGCAGTACTTC.

The V and J genes are TRBV27 and TRBJ1-4; no definite D call. CDR3 length equals 11 residues. The V gene's germline CDR1 is MNHEY and CDR2 SMNVEV (reference sequence). Trimming shortened V by 6 bases and J by 5 bases, and 4 bases separated the two germline ends. CDR3 DNA sequence: TGTGCCAGCAGAAAAAATGAAAAACTGTTTTTT. Amino acids: CASRKNEKLFF.

The sample holds a few counts of this clone. The chain carries TRBV7-9 and TRBJ1-1, with D hard to call. V shed 7 bases and J shed 5 bases, with 14 bases lying between them. The CDR3 runs to 13 residues. CDR1 is SEHNR and CDR2 is FQNEAQ in the germline V gene (reference sequence). CDR3 residues: CASIIPTNTEAFF. CDR3 DNA sequence: TGTGCCAGCATCATCCCGACAAATACTGAAGCTTTCTTT. Variable domain in full (rest from reference TRBV7-9 and TRBJ1-1): DTGVSQNPRHKITKRGQNVTFRCDPISEHNRLYWYRQTLGQGPEFLTYFQNEAQLEKSRLLSDRFSAERPKGSFSTLEIQRTEQGDSAMYLCASIIPTNTEAFFGQGTRLTVV.

The chain recombines TRBV5-1 with TRBJ1-4; tentative D call: TRBD1 (5 bases). The CDR3 length is 13 residues. From germline, CDR1 is SGHRS and CDR2 YFSETQ. Trimming took 5 bases from V and 4 from J, leaving 9 bases between them. DNA for the CDR3: TGCGCCAGCAGAGGGGTGGGTAATGAAAAACTGTTTTTT. This sequence encodes CASRGVGNEKLFF.

The chain has TRBV11-2 and TRBJ2-5; TRBD1 agrees at 8 bases. Germline trimming cut 1 base from V and 4 bases from J; bases unmatched to any gene: 11. There are 17 residues in the CDR3. Germline values: CDR1 SGHAT, CDR2 FQNNGV. CDR3 residues: CASSLGRTGRRGETQYF. For the CDR3, the DNA is TGTGCCAGCAGCTTAGGGCGGACAGGGAGAAGAGGAGAGACCCAGTACTTC.

This clone occurred a few times. This rearrangement joins TRBV6-5 to TRBJ2-7, with D unresolved. CDR3 length: 14 residues. V dropped 5 bases and J dropped 2 bases, with 13 bases sitting between them. Germline values: CDR1 MNHEY, CDR2 SVGAGI. Written as DNA, the CDR3 is TGTGCCAGCAGTCCACACTCAACCCCCTACGAGCAGTACTTC. Its protein is CASSPHSTPYEQYF.

This clone was detected only a few times. The rearrangement joins TRBV7-7 to TRBJ2-3, with 10 bases identical to TRBD2. CDR1 SSHAT and CDR2 FNYEAQ come from the germline V gene (reference sequence). Losses at the gene ends were 5 bases for V and 2 bases for J; bases not matched to a gene: 4. The CDR3 totals 15 residues. CDR3 sequence: CASSQSGGVTDTQYF. Written as DNA, the CDR3 is TGTGCCAGCAGCCAAAGCGGGGGGGTCACAGATACGCAGTATTTT.

The rearrangement joins TRBV6-5 to TRBJ1-1; 8 nucleotides match TRBD1. From germline, CDR1 is MNHEY and CDR2 SVGAGI. This CDR3 has 15 residues. With 9 bases clipped from V and 4 bases from J, the junction kept 13 bases outside the gene matches. The CDR3 reads CASSSARTGTTEAFF. The CDR3 coding sequence is TGTGCCAGTTCTTCTGCTCGGACAGGGACCACTGAAGCTTTCTTT.

As concerns this clone: Different DNA sequences within this sample yield the same CDR3. The V and J genes are TRBV20-1 and TRBJ2-5; D ambiguous. Looked up from germline, CDR1 is DFQATT and CDR2 is SNEGSKA (reference sequence). Deletions cut 1 base from V and 4 bases from J, with 1 base between. The CDR3 contains 10 residues. The CDR3 DNA is TGCAGTGCTAGAGTAGAGACCCAGTACTTC. Residues: CSARVETQYF.

The rearrangement links TRBV19 to TRBJ1-6, with D perhaps matching TRBD1 (6 bases). V was clipped by 1 base and J by 8 bases, with 15 bases between them. Germline V lookup: CDR1 LNHDA, CDR2 SQIVND (reference sequence). CDR3 length: 16 amino acids. CDR3 nucleotide sequence: TGTGCCAGTAGTATAGCGACACAGGGAGTCGATTCACCCCTCCACTTT. As protein: CASSIATQGVDSPLHF.

The rearrangement links TRBV9 to TRBJ2-4; D is ambiguous. The CDR3 extends over 16 amino acids. The germline gives CDR1 SGDLS, CDR2 YYNGEE. Trimming pared 0 bases from V and 0 bases from J, leaving 10 bases between. Here the CDR3 reads CASSVEVLIAKNIQYF. CDR3 nucleotide sequence: TGTGCCAGCAGCGTAGAAGTACTAATAGCCAAAAACATTCAGTACTTC.

J is TRBJ1-5 and V is TRBV28; D is uncertain. The V and J ends lost 5 bases and 2 bases respectively, with 10 bases between them. The germline V gene has CDR1 MDHEN and CDR2 SYDVKM. The CDR3 runs 14 residues. CDR3 sequence: CASSPPGGNQPQHF. CDR3 DNA sequence: TGTGCCAGCAGTCCCCCTGGAGGCAATCAGCCCCAGCATTTT.

V usage is TRBV27 and J usage is TRBJ1-5; 8 bases fit TRBD1. The germline gives CDR1 MNHEY, CDR2 SMNVEV (reference sequence). The CDR3 contains 15 residues. V trimming: 5 bases; J trimming: 10 bases; junction bases outside the gene matches: 13. CDR3 DNA: TGTGCCAGCAGTCCAAGACAGGGGCAGGGTCAACCCCAGCATTTT. As protein: CASSPRQGQGQPQHF.

The rearrangement joins TRBV5-4 to TRBJ2-2; D is unclear. The CDR3 sequence is 13 residues long. CDR1 is SGHNT, CDR2 YYREEE, per germline (reference sequence). Trimming left V 0 bases short and J 8 bases short, with 8 bases between. CDR3 protein: CASSLGILGELFF. The CDR3 DNA follows: TGTGCCAGCAGCTTGGGGATTCTAGGGGAGCTGTTTTTT.

CDR3 DNA sequence: TGTGCCAGCAGTTGGGTACCGGGACAGGGGAATTTAGGCAATCAGCCCCAGCATTTT. Protein sequence: CASSWVPGQGNLGNQPQHF. The chain couples TRBV5-5 to TRBJ1-5; 10 nucleotides align to TRBD1. Germline CDR1 is SGHKS and CDR2 is YYEKEE (reference sequence). Trimming took 5 bases from V and 2 from J; bases not matched to a gene: 16. CDR3 length equals 19 residues.